A selection of T cell receptor beta chains follows, all from one sample in a study of blood T cell repertoires in COVID-19. Repertoires were generated with immunoSEQ multiplex PCR, while TCRdb's copy carries only in-frame clones and drops some. The sample has over 200,000 clones; about 90% are singletons. The sequenced sample consisted of peripheral blood. The receptors were gathered from a man in his sixties with COVID-19, enrolled during active disease. Each CDR3 is given with its conserved first and last residue. The D gene is left open where the match is weak. Only part of the rows carry a size: once, few, many, or a class if the clone is expanded.

size: .
V: TRBV3-1/TRBV3-2
J: TRBJ2-3
D: TRBD2
CDR3: CASNREGFTDTQYF
DNA: TGTGCCAGCAACCGGGAGGGTTTCACAGATACGCAGTATTTT

size: once
V: TRBV28
J: TRBJ1-2
D: TRBD1
CDR3: CASSFVGQGGYGYTF
DNA: TGTGCCAGCAGTTTTGTAGGACAGGGAGGCTATGGCTACACCTTC

size: few
V: TRBV3-1/TRBV3-2
J: TRBJ1-1
D: .
CDR3: CASSQVGGRTEAFF
DNA: TGTGCCAGCAGCCAAGTGGGGGGGCGGACTGAAGCTTTCTTT

size: .
V: TRBV5-1
J: TRBJ2-1
D: .
CDR3: CASRSSGGNNEQFF
DNA: TGCGCCAGCAGGTCTTCAGGGGGGAACAATGAGCAGTTCTTC

size: few
V: TRBV7-2
J: TRBJ1-2
D: .
CDR3: CASSPEGSWSYGYTF
DNA: TGTGCCAGCAGCCCCGAGGGTTCTTGGAGCTATGGCTACACCTTC

size: .
V: TRBV28
J: TRBJ1-2
D: TRBD1
CDR3: CASSLGQVPYGYTF
DNA: TGTGCCAGCAGTTTGGGACAGGTCCCCTATGGCTACACCTTC

size: .
V: TRBV9
J: TRBJ1-2
D: TRBD1
CDR3: CASSVEVTGGGYTF
DNA: TGTGCCAGCAGCGTCGAAGTTACAGGGGGCGGCTACACCTTC

size: .
V: TRBV5-6
J: TRBJ2-7
D: .
CDR3: CASSPILRRDVSYEQYF
DNA: TGTGCCAGCAGCCCTATTCTTAGGCGGGACGTCTCCTACGAGCAGTACTTC

size: once
V: TRBV5-1
J: TRBJ1-1
D: .
CDR3: CASSLGTANTEAFF
DNA: TGCGCCAGCAGCTTGGGGACAGCGAACACTGAAGCTTTCTTT

size: .
V: TRBV6-5
J: TRBJ2-6
D: .
CDR3: CASTISHGNVLTF
DNA: TGTGCCAGCACGATTAGTCACGGCAACGTCCTGACTTTC

size: .
V: TRBV15
J: TRBJ1-5
D: TRBD1
CDR3: CATSRDRDREGPRAQHF
DNA: TGTGCCACCAGCAGAGATCGGGACAGGGAAGGGCCGAGGGCCCAGCATTTT

size: .
V: TRBV18
J: TRBJ1-4
D: TRBD1
CDR3: CASSTLDRTNEKLFF
DNA: TGTGCCAGCTCAACCCTGGACAGGACGAATGAAAAACTGTTTTTT

size: .
V: TRBV30
J: TRBJ2-3
D: TRBD2
CDR3: CAWSSLGGGSTDTQYF
DNA: TGTGCCTGGAGTAGTCTCGGCGGGGGGAGCACAGATACGCAGTATTTT

size: once
V: TRBV3-1/TRBV3-2
J: TRBJ2-1
D: TRBD2
CDR3: CASSHSGGTFF
DNA: TGTGCCAGCAGCCATAGCGGGGGCACATTCTTC

size: .
V: TRBV5-1
J: TRBJ1-1
D: TRBD1
CDR3: CASSRTGGMNTEAFF
DNA: TGCGCCAGCAGCAGGACAGGGGGGATGAACACTGAAGCTTTCTTT

size: .
V: TRBV5-1
J: TRBJ2-1
D: .
CDR3: CASSLARSDEQFF
DNA: TGCGCCAGCAGCTTGGCGCGGTCGGATGAGCAGTTCTTC

size: .
V: TRBV7-8
J: TRBJ2-2
D: .
CDR3: CASSLGLSPDTGELFF
DNA: TGTGCCAGCAGCTTAGGGCTCTCCCCCGACACCGGGGAGCTGTTTTTT

size: .
V: TRBV7-3
J: TRBJ2-1
D: TRBD2
CDR3: CASSLYLADYNEQFF
DNA: TGTGCCAGCAGCTTATACCTAGCGGATTACAATGAGCAGTTCTTC

size: once
V: TRBV5-1
J: TRBJ1-2
D: TRBD1
CDR3: CASSSGQGLTSDGYTF
DNA: TGCGCCAGCAGCTCCGGACAGGGGTTAACTAGCGATGGCTACACCTTC

size: .
V: TRBV27
J: TRBJ2-1
D: .
CDR3: CASSLIRDSAYNEQFF
DNA: TGTGCCAGCAGTTTAATTCGGGACTCAGCCTACAATGAGCAGTTCTTC

size: .
V: TRBV2
J: TRBJ1-2
D: .
CDR3: CASSDRVSYGYTF
DNA: TGTGCCAGCAGTGACAGGGTCAGCTATGGCTACACCTTC

size: .
V: TRBV27
J: TRBJ2-3
D: .
CDR3: CASSFRGFFSDTQYF
DNA: TGTGCCAGCAGTTTTCGGGGATTCTTTTCTGATACGCAGTATTTT